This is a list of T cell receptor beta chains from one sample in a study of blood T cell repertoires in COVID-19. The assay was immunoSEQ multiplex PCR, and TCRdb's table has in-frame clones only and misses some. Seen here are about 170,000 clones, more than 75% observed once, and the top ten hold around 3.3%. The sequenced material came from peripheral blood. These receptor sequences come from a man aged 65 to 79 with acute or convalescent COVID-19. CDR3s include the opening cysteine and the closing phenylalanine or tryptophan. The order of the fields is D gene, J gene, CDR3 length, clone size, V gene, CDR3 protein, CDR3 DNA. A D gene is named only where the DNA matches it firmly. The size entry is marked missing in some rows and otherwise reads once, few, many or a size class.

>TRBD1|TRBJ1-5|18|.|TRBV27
CASSLRGPLGGSNQPQHF
TGTGCCAGCAGTTTAAGGGGGCCTTTGGGGGGTAGCAATCAGCCCCAGCATTTT
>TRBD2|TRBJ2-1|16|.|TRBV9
CASSPLAGPMTNEQFF
TGTGCCAGCAGCCCCTTAGCGGGCCCCATGACGAATGAGCAATTCTTC
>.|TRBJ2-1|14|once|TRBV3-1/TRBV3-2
CASSQVGRGHEQFF
TGTGCCAGCAGCCAAGTAGGCAGGGGCCATGAGCAGTTCTTC
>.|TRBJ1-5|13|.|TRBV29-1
CSVVDRLNQPQHF
TGCAGCGTTGTCGACAGACTCAATCAGCCCCAGCATTTT
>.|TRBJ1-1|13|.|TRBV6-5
CASSLHQGTEAFF
TGTGCCAGCAGTCTCCATCAGGGCACTGAAGCTTTCTTT
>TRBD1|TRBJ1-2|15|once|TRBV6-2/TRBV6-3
CASSLGTGTNYGYTF
TGTGCCAGCAGCCTGGGGACAGGCACTAACTATGGCTACACCTTC
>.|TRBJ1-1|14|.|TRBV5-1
CASSSSSNHDEAFF
TGCGCCAGCAGCTCCTCATCTAACCATGATGAAGCTTTCTTT
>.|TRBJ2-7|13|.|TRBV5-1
CASSLATAYEQYF
TGCGCCAGCAGCTTGGCCACTGCCTACGAGCAGTACTTC
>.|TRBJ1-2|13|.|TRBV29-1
CSVADSYPGGYTF
TGCAGCGTTGCTGACAGCTACCCGGGTGGCTACACCTTC
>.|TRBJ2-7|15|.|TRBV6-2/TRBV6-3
CASSAGWAGTYEQYF
TGTGCCAGTAGCGCCGGGTGGGCGGGAACCTACGAGCAGTACTTC
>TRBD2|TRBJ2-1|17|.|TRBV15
CATSRGLPGLAGNEQFF
TGTGCCACCAGCAGAGGGCTCCCGGGACTAGCGGGGAATGAGCAGTTCTTC
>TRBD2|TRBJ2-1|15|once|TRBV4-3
CASSPPAGGYNEQFF
TGCGCCAGCAGCCCCCCTGCCGGGGGGTACAATGAGCAGTTCTTC
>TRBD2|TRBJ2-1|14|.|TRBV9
CASSVTSGSNEQFF
TGTGCCAGCAGCGTGACTAGCGGGAGCAATGAGCAGTTCTTC
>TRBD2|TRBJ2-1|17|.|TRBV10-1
CASSDPGLAGGSDEQFF
TGCGCCAGCAGTGATCCGGGACTAGCGGGAGGGAGCGATGAGCAGTTCTTC
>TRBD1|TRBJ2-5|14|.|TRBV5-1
CASSLVQGWETQYF
TGCGCCAGCAGCTTGGTACAGGGGTGGGAGACCCAGTACTTC
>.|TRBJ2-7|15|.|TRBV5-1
CASSFGDPRLYEQYF
TGCGCCAGCAGCTTTGGAGACCCCCGTTTATACGAGCAGTACTTC
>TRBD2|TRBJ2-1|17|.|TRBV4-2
CASSQGSTSGGRNEQFF
TGTGCCAGCAGCCAAGGGTCGACTAGCGGGGGCCGGAATGAGCAGTTCTTC
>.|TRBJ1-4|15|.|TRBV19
CASSNQQEYNEKLFF
TGTGCCAGTAGTAACCAACAGGAGTATAATGAAAAACTGTTTTTT
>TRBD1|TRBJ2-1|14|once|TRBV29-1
CSVVTGQGFNEQFF
TGCAGCGTTGTGACCGGACAGGGGTTCAATGAGCAGTTCTTC
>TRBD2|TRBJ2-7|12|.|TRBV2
CASAGGFYEQYF
TGTGCCAGCGCGGGAGGATTCTACGAGCAGTACTTC
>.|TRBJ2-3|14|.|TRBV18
CASSRNAYTDTQYF
TGTGCCAGCTCACGAAATGCCTACACAGATACGCAGTATTTT
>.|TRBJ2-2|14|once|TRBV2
CASQSTQNTGELFF
TGTGCCAGCCAATCCACACAGAACACCGGGGAGCTGTTTTTT
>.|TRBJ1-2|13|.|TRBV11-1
CASSLEGYYGYTF
TGTGCCAGCAGCTTAGAGGGGTACTATGGCTACACCTTC
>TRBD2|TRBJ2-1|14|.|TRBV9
CASIREGTYNEQFF
TGTGCCAGCATACGGGAGGGAACCTACAATGAGCAGTTCTTC
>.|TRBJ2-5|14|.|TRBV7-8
CASSERTVWATQYF
TGTGCCAGCAGCGAACGGACTGTTTGGGCGACCCAGTACTTC
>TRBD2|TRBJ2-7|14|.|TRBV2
CASIPTEGEGEQYF
TGTGCCAGCATCCCCACGGAAGGGGAGGGCGAGCAGTACTTC
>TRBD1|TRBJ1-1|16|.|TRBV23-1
CASSQSDGQVNTEAFF
TGCGCCAGCAGTCAATCTGATGGACAGGTGAACACTGAAGCTTTCTTT
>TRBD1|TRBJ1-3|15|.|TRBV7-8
CASIPGQSSGNTIYF
TGTGCCAGCATCCCGGGACAGAGTTCTGGAAACACCATATATTTT
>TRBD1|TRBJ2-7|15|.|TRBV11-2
CASSSGQGGVYEQYF
TGTGCCAGCAGCTCGGGACAGGGAGGTGTCTACGAGCAGTACTTC
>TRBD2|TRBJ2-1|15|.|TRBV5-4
CASSLRVAGGNEQFF
TGTGCCAGCAGCTTGAGAGTAGCGGGAGGCAATGAGCAGTTCTTC
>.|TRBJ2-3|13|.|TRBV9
CASSFGKTDTQYF
TGTGCCAGCAGTTTCGGGAAGACAGATACGCAGTATTTT
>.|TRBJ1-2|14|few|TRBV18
CASSLTGTILGYTF
TGTGCCAGCTCACTGACCGGGACAATCCTCGGCTACACCTTC
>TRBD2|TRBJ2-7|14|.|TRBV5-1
CASSLRLAGNEQYF
TGCGCCAGCAGCTTGCGTCTAGCGGGAAACGAGCAGTACTTC
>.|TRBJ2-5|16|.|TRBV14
CASSQDGEAYQETQYF
TGTGCCAGCAGCCAAGATGGTGAGGCGTACCAAGAGACCCAGTACTTC
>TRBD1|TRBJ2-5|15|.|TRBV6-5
CASSHGTGGQETQYF
TGTGCCAGCAGTCACGGGACAGGGGGCCAGGAGACCCAGTACTTC
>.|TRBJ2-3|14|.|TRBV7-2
CASSLARGVDTQYF
TGTGCCAGCAGCTTAGCGCGGGGAGTTGATACGCAGTATTTT
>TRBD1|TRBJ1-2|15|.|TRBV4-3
CASSPGQGKIYGYTF
TGCGCCAGCAGCCCCGGACAGGGTAAAATCTATGGCTACACCTTC
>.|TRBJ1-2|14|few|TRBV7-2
CASSQRGVHYGYTF
TGTGCCAGCAGCCAGCGCGGGGTCCACTATGGCTACACCTTC
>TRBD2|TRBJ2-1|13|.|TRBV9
CASGTSGVSEQFF
TGTGCCAGCGGGACTAGCGGGGTCAGTGAGCAGTTCTTC
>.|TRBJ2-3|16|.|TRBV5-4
CASSLRSGVYTDTQYF
TGTGCCAGCAGCTTGAGATCCGGGGTCTACACAGATACGCAGTATTTT
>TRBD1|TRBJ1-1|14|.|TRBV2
CASSGQGMLTEAFF
TGTGCCAGCAGTGGACAGGGGATGTTAACTGAAGCTTTCTTT